This T cell receptor beta chain was captured by sequencing in a study of blood T cells in healthy people across ages. Findings of the study overall: Total diversity from one million sequenced T cells was likely underestimated. There were more naive CD4+ cells and higher diversity in long-lived donors than in aged donors.

V was shortened by 0 bases and J by 6 bases, with 15 bases between the two germline ends. Germline assignment: CDR1 SGDLS and CDR2 YYNGEE. This CDR3 spans 15 amino acids. For the second PCR, which ran for 7 to 11 cycles, a sample-barcoded 5' primer and a J-beta primer mix were used. TCRdb re-called the 5' RACE reads through MiXCR, storing one row per CDR3 protein. The profile shows 500,000 to 550,000 distinct CDR3 sequences, less than 25% of them singletons. On this clonotype: Its antigen is unknown.

The same data also went into a second study, on T cells of mothers and their children. That source reports: In this cohort, donors were three healthy Caucasian mothers plus their six children.

Sequenced material: blood. This clonotype was obtained from a boy between 10 and 17 years old in good health. The gene calls are TRBV9 and TRBJ1-1, with a possible D match to TRBD1 (5 bases). DNA of the CDR3: TGTGCCAGCAGCGTAGGTTCCGGGGGGTCGGCTGAAGCTTTCTTT. The encoded protein is CASSVGSGGSAEAFF.